This TCR beta chain was captured by sequencing in a study of blood T cell repertoires in COVID-19. As for the study in general: Samples came from the United States, Italy and Spain, spanning acute and convalescent COVID-19. PBMCs, B-cell-depleted T cells, or T cells provided the cDNA or gDNA that made up the material.

The CDR3 loop spans 14 amino acids. Germline assignment: CDR1 KGHDR and CDR2 SFDVKD. Between the trimmed V and J ends, which lost 7 bases and 0 bases, there was a span of 11 bases. Under the authors' procedure: Amplified reference gene primers provided the basis for estimating nucleated cell counts. Using immunoSEQ multiplex PCR, the repertoire was profiled, and TCRdb retains in-frame clones only, with some absent. That table supplies the V and J calls and clone size; D and trimming were determined from the DNA. This table has approximately 170,000 clones, about 88% appearing once. This chain links TRBV24-1 with TRBJ2-5, with D possibly TRBD2 on 7 matching bases. The clonotype was recovered from a man aged 55-75 years with acute or convalescent COVID-19. Sequencing was done on a sample of peripheral blood. The CDR3 is CATSGGLNQETQYF. In nucleotides, the CDR3 is TGTGCCACCAGCGGGGGGCTAAACCAAGAGACCCAGTACTTC.